Shown below are 9 T cell receptor beta chains from a single sample sequenced in a study of T cell responses to AZD1222 COVID-19 vaccine. Measured with immunoSEQ multiplex PCR; TCRdb has only the in-frame clones, and not every one. The sample shows around 180,000 clones, 94% of them seen only once. This sample comprised peripheral blood, obtained on day 0 of AZD1222 vaccination. Every receptor here comes from an adult in good health.

The chain is built from TRBV6-2 or TRBV6-3 and TRBJ1-1, with a weak D call TRBD1 (6 bases). CDR3 size: 15 residues. CDR1 and CDR2 (germline): MNHEY, SVGEGT. Trimming took 4 bases from V and 2 from J, leaving 14 bases between them. The CDR3 spells CASSWQGSSNTEAFF. CDR3 DNA sequence: TGTGCCAGCAGTTGGCAGGGGTCAAGCAACACTGAAGCTTTCTTT.

The chain links TRBV5-1 to TRBJ2-7, with 9 bases matching TRBD1. V was pared by 7 bases and J by 5 bases, with 10 bases of the junction left unmatched. CDR3 length: 14 amino acids. Per germline, CDR1 SGHRS and CDR2 YFSETQ. CDR3 sequence (DNA): TGCGCCAGCCGCTATAACAGGGGGCAAAACGAGCAGTACTTC. It translates to CASRYNRGQNEQYF. The whole variable domain, remainder taken from reference TRBV5-1 and TRBJ2-7, is KAGVTQTPRYLIKTRGQQVTLSCSPISGHRSVSWYQQTPGQGLQFLFEYFSETQRNKGNFPGRFSGRQFSNSRSEMNVSTLELGDSALYLCASRYNRGQNEQYFGPGTRLTVT.

The V call is TRBV6-5, the J call TRBJ1-5; D is unresolved. CDR1 is MNHEY, CDR2 SVGAGI, per germline. The CDR3 runs to 14 residues. V shed 6 bases and J shed 3 bases, with 12 bases lying between them. The CDR3: CASRPGVYNQPQHF. As DNA, the CDR3 is TGTGCCAGCAGACCTGGGGTCTACAATCAGCCCCAGCATTTT.

This clone was seen more than once but under ten times. The chain links TRBV7-8 to TRBJ2-7; TRBD2 matches 7 bases. The germline V gene encodes CDR1 SGHVS and CDR2 FQNEAQ. V trimming: 1 base; J trimming: 7 bases; junction bases outside the gene matches: 7. This CDR3 has 14 residues. In nucleotides, the CDR3 is TGTGCCAGCAGCTTAGGGGGGGAGGGGTCTGAGCAGTACTTC. Translated: CASSLGGEGSEQYF.

V usage is TRBV6-5 and J usage is TRBJ1-1; possibly TRBD1 for D (6 bases). The CDR3 is 13 residues long. CDR1 is MNHEY, CDR2 SVGAGI, per germline. V was trimmed by 6 bases and J by 5 bases, leaving 13 bases between them. The CDR3 here is CASSQGFGTEAFF. The DNA for the CDR3 is TGTGCCAGCAGCCAGGGGTTTGGGACTGAAGCTTTCTTT.

The V and J genes are TRBV2 and TRBJ1-2, with unresolved D. The CDR3 contains 14 residues. The V and J ends lost 2 bases and 3 bases respectively, with 10 bases between them. Germline V gene data show CDR1 as SNHLY and CDR2 as FYNNEI. CDR3 bases: TGTGCCAGCAGTGAAAATATAGGGCACTATGGCTACACCTTC. This sequence encodes CASSENIGHYGYTF.

This clone was recorded many times. The CDR3 DNA is TGTGCCAGCAGTTTTGCACGCAATCAGCCCCAGCATTTT. It is translated as CASSFARNQPQHF. The chain couples TRBV27 to TRBJ1-5, with no clear D. The germline V gene encodes CDR1 MNHEY and CDR2 SMNVEV (reference sequence). The CDR3 totals 13 residues. The V gene lost 3 bases and the J gene lost 2 bases, with 5 bases spanning the gap.

The chain couples TRBV5-1 to TRBJ1-1, with 10 bases that match TRBD1. Germline loops: CDR1 SGHRS, CDR2 YFSETQ. The V and J ends lost 2 bases and 4 bases, in that order; junction bases with no gene match: 2. The CDR3 length is 14 residues. CDR3 sequence: CASSFRTGGTEAFF. CDR3 nucleotide sequence: TGCGCCAGCAGCTTCCGGACAGGGGGCACTGAAGCTTTCTTT.

The genes are TRBV6-5 and TRBJ2-2, with 8 nucleotides matching TRBD1. V gave up 6 bases and J gave up 5 bases; unmatched junction bases: 2. This CDR3 comprises 13 residues. The germline gives CDR1 MNHEY, CDR2 SVGAGI. The CDR3 DNA follows: TGTGCCAGCAGACGGACAGGGACCGGGGAGCTGTTTTTT. Residues: CASRRTGTGELFF.